These 8 T cell receptor beta chains originate from one sample sequenced in a study of T cell repertoires in cytomegalovirus infection. TCRdb recomputed calls from the reads with MiXCR, one row per CDR3 protein. Here the sample spans about 330,000 distinct CDR3 sequences, over 7.5% being singletons. Specimen: PBMCs. These receptors were collected from a human donor in good health (CMV status not recorded). Some clones in this sample may be carry-over from other donors' samples.

This clonotype was observed many times. V is TRBV11-1 and J is TRBJ1-1; D remains unclear. CDR3 length: 13 amino acids. V lost 3 bases to trimming and J lost 1 base, with 6 bases between them. Germline-derived CDR1 and CDR2 are SGHAT and FQDESV (reference sequence). Here the CDR3 reads CASSFRWNTEAFF. As DNA, the CDR3 is TGTGCCAGCAGCTTCAGATGGAACACTGAAGCTTTCTTT.

The chain couples TRBV6-2 or TRBV6-3 to TRBJ1-5; D ambiguous. Germline lookup yields CDR1 MNHEY and CDR2 SVGEGT. The CDR3 length is 13 residues. The V end lost 5 bases, the J end lost 7 bases, and 12 bases lay between the germline ends. CDR3 amino acids: CASSPQPWQPQHF. CDR3 in DNA: TGTGCCAGCAGTCCTCAACCTTGGCAGCCCCAGCATTTT.

This clonotype has at least ten counts. The V call is TRBV7-2, the J call TRBJ1-5; no clear D gene. Trimming removed 1 base from V and 5 bases from J, with 12 bases in between. Looked up from germline, CDR1 is SGHTA and CDR2 is FQGNSA. The CDR3 sequence is 15 residues long. In DNA, the CDR3 is TGTGCCAGCAGCTTAGTTCTGGTTGCCGATCAGCCCCAGCATTTT. Its protein is CASSLVLVADQPQHF.

This clonotype has a count of ten or more. The chain couples TRBV5-8 to TRBJ1-4, with D unresolved. V lost 0 bases, J lost 5 bases, and 5 bases lay in between. In germline, CDR1 is SGHTS, CDR2 YDEGEE. The CDR3 length is 13 residues. The CDR3 here is CASSLEPNEKLFF. CDR3 sequence (DNA): TGTGCCAGCAGCTTGGAGCCCAATGAAAAACTGTTTTTT.

The chain combines TRBV19 with TRBJ1-5; TRBD1 might be the D (5 bases). Deletions cut 6 bases from V and 4 bases from J, with 13 bases between. CDR1 is LNHDA, CDR2 SQIVND, per germline (reference sequence). The length of the CDR3 is 14 residues. The CDR3 reads CASRTRAGNQPQHF. In DNA, the CDR3 is TGTGCCAGTAGGACCAGGGCTGGGAATCAGCCCCAGCATTTT.

This clonotype was found a few times. The chain has TRBV4-2 and TRBJ2-2, with a weak D call TRBD1 (6 bases). CDR1 and CDR2 (germline): LGHNA, YNFKEQ. Trimming shortened V by 0 bases and J by 1 base, and 15 bases separated the two germline ends. The CDR3 runs 18 residues. The DNA of the CDR3 is TGTGCCAGCAGCCAAGAACCGCCGACAGGTGGGAACACCGGGGAGCTGTTTTTT. Its protein product is CASSQEPPTGGNTGELFF.

This clonotype has more than one count but fewer than ten. The chain employs TRBV6-5 and TRBJ1-1; 9 positions agree with TRBD1. J gave up 1 base and V 6 bases, and 3 bases lay outside the gene matches. This CDR3 region has 14 residues. Germline V gives CDR1 MNHEY, CDR2 SVGAGI. The CDR3 loop reads CASRPGQGNTEAFF. CDR3 sequence (DNA): TGTGCCAGCAGACCGGGACAGGGGAACACTGAAGCTTTCTTT.

Many counts were recorded for this clonotype. The chain has TRBV6-1 and TRBJ1-1; D gene uncertain. This CDR3 is built from 16 residues. In germline, CDR1 is MNHNS, CDR2 SASEGT. V was pared by 6 bases and J by 1 base, with 18 bases between. The CDR3 loop reads CASRTPGSPTNTEAFF. For the CDR3, the DNA is TGTGCCAGCAGAACTCCGGGCAGTCCTACGAACACTGAAGCTTTCTTT.